This T cell receptor beta chain emerged from a study of blood T cell repertoires in COVID-19. Study-wide context: COVID-19 samples collected from the United States, Italy and Spain covered acute and convalescent phases. In each case, the material was cDNA or gDNA derived from T cells, B-cell-depleted T cells, or PBMCs.

As processed by the authors: Nucleated cell counts were estimated from reference gene primer amplification. This table comes from immunoSEQ multiplex PCR, and its TCRdb copy is limited to in-frame clones, with some not included. D and trimming were read from the DNA, whereas the V and J calls and clone size are those reported in that table. The table shows about 76,000 clones, with roughly three quarters occurring only once. The CDR3 totals 15 residues. V lost 4 bases and J 8 bases, leaving 17 bases between the germline ends. In germline, CDR1 is MDHEN, CDR2 SYDVKM. Sequencing input: peripheral blood. J is TRBJ1-4 and V is TRBV28, with unresolved D. The receptor's source is a man aged 65 to 79 with acute or convalescent COVID-19. DNA of the CDR3: TGTGCCAGCAGTTCGCGGCCTATGCGAGGGGAAAAACTGTTTTTT. This encodes CASSSRPMRGEKLFF. Together with reference TRBV28 and TRBJ1-4, the CDR3 gives the full variable domain: DVKVTQSSRYLVKRTGEKVFLECVQDMDHENMFWYRQDPGLGLRLIYFSYDVKMKEKGDIPEGYSVSREKKERFSLILESASTNQTSMYLCASSSRPMRGEKLFFGSGTQLSVL.